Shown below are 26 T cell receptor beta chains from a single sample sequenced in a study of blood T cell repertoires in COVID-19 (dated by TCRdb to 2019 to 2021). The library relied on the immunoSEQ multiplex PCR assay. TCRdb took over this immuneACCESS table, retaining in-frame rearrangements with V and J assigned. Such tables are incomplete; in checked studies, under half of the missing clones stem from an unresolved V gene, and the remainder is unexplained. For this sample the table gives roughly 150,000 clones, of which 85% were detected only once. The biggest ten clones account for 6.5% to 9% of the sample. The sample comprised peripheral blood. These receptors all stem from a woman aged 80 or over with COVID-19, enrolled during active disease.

As DNA, the CDR3 is TGTGCCAGCAGCCTCATGCACACTAATTCACCCCTCCACTTT. This sequence encodes CASSLMHTNSPLHF. The chain links TRBV3-1 (or the pseudogene TRBV3-2) to TRBJ1-6; D is uncertain. CDR3 length equals 14 residues. The V end was cut by 4 bases, the J end by 6 bases, with 10 bases between. CDR1 is LGHDT, CDR2 YNNKEL, per germline (reference sequence).

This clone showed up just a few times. The CDR3 region is CATRETSNTEAFF. The CDR3 DNA sequence: TGTGCCACCAGGGAGACCTCGAACACTGAAGCTTTCTTT. The chain combines TRBV24-1 with TRBJ1-1, with unresolved D. Looked up from germline, CDR1 is KGHDR and CDR2 is SFDVKD. The V end lost 7 bases, the J end lost 1 base, and 9 bases lay between the germline ends. The CDR3 extends over 13 amino acids.

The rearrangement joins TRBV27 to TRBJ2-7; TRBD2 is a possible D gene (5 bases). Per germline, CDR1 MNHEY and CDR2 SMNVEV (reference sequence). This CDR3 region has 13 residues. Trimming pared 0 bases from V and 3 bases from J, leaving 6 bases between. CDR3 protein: CASSLSEDYEQYF. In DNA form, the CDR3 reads TGTGCCAGCAGTTTATCGGAGGACTACGAGCAGTACTTC.

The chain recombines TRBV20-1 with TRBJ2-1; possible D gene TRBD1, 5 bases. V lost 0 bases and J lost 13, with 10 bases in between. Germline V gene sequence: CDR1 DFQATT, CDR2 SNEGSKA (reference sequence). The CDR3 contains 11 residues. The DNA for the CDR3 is TGCAGTGCTAGAGAGGGGCGGACCCAGTTCTTC. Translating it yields CSAREGRTQFF.

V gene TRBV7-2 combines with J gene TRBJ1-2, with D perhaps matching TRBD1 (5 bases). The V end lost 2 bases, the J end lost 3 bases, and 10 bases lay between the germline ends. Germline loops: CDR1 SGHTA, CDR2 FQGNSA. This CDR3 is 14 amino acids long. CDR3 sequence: CASSLLGRYYGYTF. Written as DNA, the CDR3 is TGTGCCAGCAGCTTATTGGGGCGATACTATGGCTACACCTTC.

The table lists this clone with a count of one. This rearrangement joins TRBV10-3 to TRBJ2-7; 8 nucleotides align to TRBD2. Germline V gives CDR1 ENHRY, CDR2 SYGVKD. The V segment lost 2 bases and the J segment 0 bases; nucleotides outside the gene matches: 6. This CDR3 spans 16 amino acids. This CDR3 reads CAISEATSESSYEQYF. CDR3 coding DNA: TGTGCCATCAGTGAGGCGACTAGCGAGAGCTCCTACGAGCAGTACTTC.

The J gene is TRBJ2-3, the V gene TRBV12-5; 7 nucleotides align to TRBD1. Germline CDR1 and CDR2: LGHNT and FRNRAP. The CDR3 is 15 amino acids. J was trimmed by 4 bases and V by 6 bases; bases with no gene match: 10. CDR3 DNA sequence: TGTGCTAGTGGCCCAGGGCTAGGGACAGCAGATACGCAGTATTTT. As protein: CASGPGLGTADTQYF.

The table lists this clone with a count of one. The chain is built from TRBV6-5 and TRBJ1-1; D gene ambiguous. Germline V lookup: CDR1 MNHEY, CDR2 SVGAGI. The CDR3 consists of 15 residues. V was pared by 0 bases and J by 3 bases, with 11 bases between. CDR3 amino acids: CASSYSARTDTEAFF. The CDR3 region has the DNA TGTGCCAGCAGTTACTCGGCCAGAACCGACACTGAAGCTTTCTTT.

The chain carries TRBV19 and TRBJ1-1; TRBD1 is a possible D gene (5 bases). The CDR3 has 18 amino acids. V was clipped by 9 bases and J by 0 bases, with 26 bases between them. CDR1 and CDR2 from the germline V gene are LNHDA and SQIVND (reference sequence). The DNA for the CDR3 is TGTGCCAGCTCTCCCCAATGGACACTGGGTCTTCTGAACACTGAAGCTTTCTTT. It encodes CASSPQWTLGLLNTEAFF.

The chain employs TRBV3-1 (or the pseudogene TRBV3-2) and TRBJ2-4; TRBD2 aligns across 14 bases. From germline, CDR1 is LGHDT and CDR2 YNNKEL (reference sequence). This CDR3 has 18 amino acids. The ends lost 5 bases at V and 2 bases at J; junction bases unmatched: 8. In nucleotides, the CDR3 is TGTGCCAGCAGCAAGACTAGCGGGAGGGTGGGGACCAAAAACATTCAGTACTTC. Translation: CASSKTSGRVGTKNIQYF.

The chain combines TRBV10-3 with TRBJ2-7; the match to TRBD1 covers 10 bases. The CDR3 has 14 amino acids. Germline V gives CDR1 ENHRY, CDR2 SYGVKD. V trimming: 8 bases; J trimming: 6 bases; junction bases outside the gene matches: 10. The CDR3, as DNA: TGTGCCATCTCCGGGACAGGGGCCTCTCGCGAGCAGTACTTC. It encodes CAISGTGASREQYF.

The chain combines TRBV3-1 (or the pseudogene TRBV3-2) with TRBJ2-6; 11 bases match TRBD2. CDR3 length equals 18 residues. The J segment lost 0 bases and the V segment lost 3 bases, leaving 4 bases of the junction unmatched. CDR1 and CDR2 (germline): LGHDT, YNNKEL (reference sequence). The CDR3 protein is CASSQEGLADSGANVLTF. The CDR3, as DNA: TGTGCCAGCAGCCAGGAGGGACTAGCGGACTCTGGGGCCAACGTCCTGACTTTC.

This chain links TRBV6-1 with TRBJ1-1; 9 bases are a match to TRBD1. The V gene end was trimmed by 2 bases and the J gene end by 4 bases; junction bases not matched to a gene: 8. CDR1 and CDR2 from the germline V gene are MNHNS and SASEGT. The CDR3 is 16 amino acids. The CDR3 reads CASSEPFTGGGTEAFF. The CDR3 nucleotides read TGTGCCAGCAGTGAACCCTTTACAGGGGGCGGCACTGAAGCTTTCTTT.

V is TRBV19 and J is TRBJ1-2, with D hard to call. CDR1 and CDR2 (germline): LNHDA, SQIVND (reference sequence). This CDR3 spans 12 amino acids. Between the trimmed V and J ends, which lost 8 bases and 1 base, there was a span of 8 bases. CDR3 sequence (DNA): TGTGCCAGTCGCCAGGATAACTATGGCTACACCTTC. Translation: CASRQDNYGYTF.

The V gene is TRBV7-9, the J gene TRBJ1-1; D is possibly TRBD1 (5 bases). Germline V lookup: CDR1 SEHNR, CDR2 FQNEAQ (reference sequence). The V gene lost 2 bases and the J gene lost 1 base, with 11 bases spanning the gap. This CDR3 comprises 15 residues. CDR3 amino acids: CASSLSGGQNTEAFF. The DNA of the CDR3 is TGTGCCAGCAGCTTATCGGGGGGTCAGAACACTGAAGCTTTCTTT.

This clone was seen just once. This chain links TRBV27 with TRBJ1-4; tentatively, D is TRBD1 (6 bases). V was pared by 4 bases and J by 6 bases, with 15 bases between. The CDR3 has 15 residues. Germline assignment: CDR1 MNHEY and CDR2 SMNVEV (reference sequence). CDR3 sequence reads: CASSSAGTNYEKLFF. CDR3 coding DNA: TGTGCCAGCAGTTCCGCCGGGACAAATTATGAAAAACTGTTTTTT.

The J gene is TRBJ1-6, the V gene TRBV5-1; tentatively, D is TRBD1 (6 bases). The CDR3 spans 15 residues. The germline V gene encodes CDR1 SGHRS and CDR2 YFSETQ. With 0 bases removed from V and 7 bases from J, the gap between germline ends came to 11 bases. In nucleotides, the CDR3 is TGCGCCAGCAGCTTGGACAGGGCGGTCAATTCACCCCTCCACTTT. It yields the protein CASSLDRAVNSPLHF.

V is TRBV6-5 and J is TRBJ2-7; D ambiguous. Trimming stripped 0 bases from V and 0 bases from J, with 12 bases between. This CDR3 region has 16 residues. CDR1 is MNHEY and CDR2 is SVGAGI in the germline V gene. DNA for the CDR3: TGTGCCAGCAGTTACTCGGAAGCGTTTAGCTCCTACGAGCAGTACTTC. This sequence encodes CASSYSEAFSSYEQYF.

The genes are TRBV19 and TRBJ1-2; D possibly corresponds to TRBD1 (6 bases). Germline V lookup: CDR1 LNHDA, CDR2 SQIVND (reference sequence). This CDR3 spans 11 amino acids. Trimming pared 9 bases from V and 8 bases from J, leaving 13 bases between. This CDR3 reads CASLTGLGYTF. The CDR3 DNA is TGTGCCAGCTTAACAGGGTTAGGCTACACCTTC.

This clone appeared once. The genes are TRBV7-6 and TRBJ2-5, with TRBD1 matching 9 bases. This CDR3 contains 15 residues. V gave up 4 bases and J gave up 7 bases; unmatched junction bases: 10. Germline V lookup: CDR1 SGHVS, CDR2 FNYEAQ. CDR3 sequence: CASSSQGAFVGTQYF. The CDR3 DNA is TGTGCCAGCAGCTCACAGGGGGCGTTTGTAGGGACCCAGTACTTC.

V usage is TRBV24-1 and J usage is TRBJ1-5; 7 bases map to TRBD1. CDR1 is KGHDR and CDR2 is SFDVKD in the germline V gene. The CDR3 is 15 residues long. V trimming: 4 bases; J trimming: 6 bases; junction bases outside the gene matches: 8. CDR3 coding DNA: TGTGCCACCAGTGAGCAGACAGGGTCGCTTCAGCCCCAGCATTTT. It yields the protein CATSEQTGSLQPQHF.

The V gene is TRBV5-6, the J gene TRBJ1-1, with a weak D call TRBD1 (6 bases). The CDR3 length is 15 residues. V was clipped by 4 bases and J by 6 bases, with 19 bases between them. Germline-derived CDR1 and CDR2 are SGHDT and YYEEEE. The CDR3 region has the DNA TGTGCCAGCAGCACCCAACAGGGATGGGACGCTGAAGCTTTCTTT. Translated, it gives CASSTQQGWDAEAFF.

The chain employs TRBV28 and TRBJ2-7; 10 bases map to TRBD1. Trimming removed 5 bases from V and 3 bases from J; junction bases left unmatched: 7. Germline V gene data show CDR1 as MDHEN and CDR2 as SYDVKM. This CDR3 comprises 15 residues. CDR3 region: CASSTPGQGNYEQYF. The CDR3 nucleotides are TGTGCCAGCAGTACGCCGGGACAGGGGAACTACGAGCAGTACTTC.

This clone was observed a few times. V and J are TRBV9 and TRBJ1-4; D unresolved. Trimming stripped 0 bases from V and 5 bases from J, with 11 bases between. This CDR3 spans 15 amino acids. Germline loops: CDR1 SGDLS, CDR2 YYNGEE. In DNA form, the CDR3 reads TGTGCCAGCAGCGTAGAGAACAGACCCAATGAAAAACTGTTTTTT. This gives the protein CASSVENRPNEKLFF.

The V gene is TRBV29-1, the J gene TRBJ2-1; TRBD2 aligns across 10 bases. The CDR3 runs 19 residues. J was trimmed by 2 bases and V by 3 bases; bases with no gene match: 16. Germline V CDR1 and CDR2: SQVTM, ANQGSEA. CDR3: CSVDRPGGDSGRTYNEQFF. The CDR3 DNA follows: TGCAGCGTTGATAGGCCCGGGGGGGATAGCGGGAGGACCTACAATGAGCAGTTCTTC.

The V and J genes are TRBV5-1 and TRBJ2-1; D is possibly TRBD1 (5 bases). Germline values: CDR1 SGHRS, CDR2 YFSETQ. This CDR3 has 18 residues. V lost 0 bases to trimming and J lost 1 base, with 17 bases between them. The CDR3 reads CASSLVAQAGSSYNEQFF. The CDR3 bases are TGCGCCAGCAGCTTGGTCGCACAGGCCGGTTCTTCCTACAATGAGCAGTTCTTC.